This TCR beta chain was captured by sequencing in a study of T cell responses to AZD1222 COVID-19 vaccine. General study points: An increase in Spike-specific TCR breadth and depth was observed after two AZD1222 doses. Repertoires were collected only later (after the peak T cell response had occurred).

Using immunoSEQ multiplex PCR, the repertoire was profiled, and TCRdb retains in-frame clones only, with some absent. The data show roughly 140,000 clones, 92% seen once. Of note for this clone: The target antigen is unknown.

It was second doses at about 4 or about 12 weeks that were pooled. V was shortened by 8 bases and J by 6 bases, with 16 bases between the two germline ends. The CDR3 loop spans 13 amino acids. The germline V gene has CDR1 KGHSH and CDR2 LQKENI. The chain recombines TRBV18 with TRBJ1-1; D remains unclear. The sequencing here drew on peripheral blood, taken 28 days after the second AZD1222 dose. The TCR was taken from an adult who received the AZD1222 COVID-19 vaccine. CDR3 sequence reads: CASPKRALAEAFF. DNA of the CDR3: TGTGCCAGCCCCAAAAGGGCCCTCGCTGAAGCTTTCTTT.